The subject of this entry is one T cell receptor (beta chain). This entry comes from a study of T cell responses to AZD1222 COVID-19 vaccine. TCRdb keeps only in-frame clones here, not all; method: immunoSEQ multiplex PCR. The sample carries 95,000 to 130,000 clones, 88% recorded once. V was trimmed by 5 bases and J by 1 base, leaving 11 bases between them. Germline CDR1 MNHEY, CDR2 SVGAGI. The CDR3 consists of 14 residues. The rearrangement uses TRBV6-5 and TRBJ1-1; no clear D gene. This receptor was taken from an adult in good health. The sample here was peripheral blood, taken on day 0 of AZD1222 vaccination. The CDR3 nucleotides read TGTGCCAGCAGTCAAAGACGGACGAACACTGAAGCTTTCTTT. Its protein is CASSQRRTNTEAFF.